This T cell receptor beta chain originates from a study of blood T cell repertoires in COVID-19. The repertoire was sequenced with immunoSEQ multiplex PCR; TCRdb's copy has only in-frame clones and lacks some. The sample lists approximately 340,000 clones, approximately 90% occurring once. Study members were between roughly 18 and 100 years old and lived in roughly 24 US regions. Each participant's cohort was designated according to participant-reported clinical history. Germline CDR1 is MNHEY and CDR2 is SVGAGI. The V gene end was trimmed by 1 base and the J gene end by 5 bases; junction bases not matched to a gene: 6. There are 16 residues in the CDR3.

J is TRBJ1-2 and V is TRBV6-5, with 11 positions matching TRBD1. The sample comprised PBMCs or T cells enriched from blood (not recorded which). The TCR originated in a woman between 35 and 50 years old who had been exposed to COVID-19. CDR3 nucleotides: TGTGCCAGCAGTTACTTCACTGGACAGGGGGCTTATGGCTACACCTTC. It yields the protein CASSYFTGQGAYGYTF.